A single sample is the source of the 7 T cell receptor beta chains below, sequenced in a study of blood T cell repertoires in COVID-19. Data came from immunoSEQ multiplex PCR; TCRdb stores just in-frame clones and leaves some out. The data contain 150,000 to 200,000 clones, around nine tenths of them singletons. The sample taken for sequencing was peripheral blood. The receptors were sampled from a man aged 70-80 years with acute or convalescent COVID-19.

V usage is TRBV27 and J usage is TRBJ1-2; D may be TRBD1 (6 bases). V was clipped by 6 bases and J by 7 bases, with 9 bases between them. The CDR3 spans 11 residues. Per germline, CDR1 MNHEY and CDR2 SMNVEV (reference sequence). CDR3 in amino acids: CASRQGFGYTF. DNA for the CDR3: TGTGCCAGCAGACAGGGTTTTGGCTACACCTTC.

The chain employs TRBV27 and TRBJ2-7; the D gene is possibly TRBD1 (6 bases). There are 16 residues in the CDR3. The V gene's germline CDR1 is MNHEY and CDR2 SMNVEV (reference sequence). Trimming took off 8 bases at V and 0 bases at J, with 20 bases between the two ends. CDR3 nucleotide sequence: TGTGCCAGCGAACCAATGACAGGATTATACTCCTACGAGCAGTACTTC. Amino acid sequence: CASEPMTGLYSYEQYF.

This rearrangement joins TRBV28 to TRBJ1-2; D is uncertain. V was pared by 4 bases and J by 3 bases, with 6 bases between. The CDR3 has 12 amino acids. From germline, CDR1 is MDHEN and CDR2 SYDVKM. CDR3 DNA: TGTGCCAGCAGTTCCGCAGACTATGGCTACACCTTC. Translating it yields CASSSADYGYTF.

The rearrangement links TRBV6-5 to TRBJ1-6; D remains unclear. V dropped 6 bases and J dropped 13 bases, with 16 bases sitting between them. The germline gives CDR1 MNHEY, CDR2 SVGAGI. This CDR3 is 13 amino acids long. The CDR3 region is CASRAGTARPLHF. In DNA, the CDR3 is TGTGCCAGCAGAGCAGGAACCGCTCGGCCCCTCCACTTT.

The sample holds many counts of this clone. The gene calls are TRBV27 and TRBJ2-2; possible D gene TRBD2, 6 bases. The CDR3 spans 16 residues. Trimming left V 6 bases short and J 5 bases short, with 19 bases between. The germline V gene encodes CDR1 MNHEY and CDR2 SMNVEV (reference sequence). The CDR3 loop reads CASSARRDLWTGELFF. CDR3 coding DNA: TGTGCCAGCAGCGCCCGGAGGGACTTGTGGACCGGGGAGCTGTTTTTT.

This clone was picked up one time. The rearrangement joins TRBV29-1 to TRBJ2-7; D is perhaps TRBD1 (6 bases). CDR1 and CDR2 from the germline V gene are SQVTM and ANQGSEA. The length of the CDR3 is 13 residues. The V end lost 7 bases, the J end lost 4 bases, and 17 bases lay between the germline ends. The CDR3 region has the DNA TGCAGCGCCGCCGGGGACATCATTTACGAGCAGTACTTC. Translating gives CSAAGDIIYEQYF.

CDR3 coding DNA: TGTGCCAGCAATATCCCGACACGATATCAGCCCCAGCATTTT. This translates into CASNIPTRYQPQHF. J is TRBJ1-5 and V is TRBV28; D remains ambiguous. V was pared by 7 bases and J by 5 bases, with 15 bases between. CDR1 MDHEN and CDR2 SYDVKM come from the germline V gene. This CDR3 has 14 residues.